The 20 T cell receptor beta chains below come from one sample, sequenced in a study of T cells in women clearing cervical HPV infection. Sequencing was performed with immunoSEQ multiplex PCR; in TCRdb, only in-frame clones are kept and a portion is missing. Its listing shows tens of thousands of clones. The sequenced sample consisted of blood buffy coat. The receptors originated from a woman aged 18-70 years with a cervical HPV16 infection that either progressed to CIN3+ or cleared (not recorded which).

Comments on this clone: The junction and the germline gene differ at one end; a read error may be behind it. The sequence runs out 3 residues before the end of the CDR3; the remainder is reconstructed from the germline J gene. The chain couples TRBV10-2 to TRBJ2-3; 10 bases align to TRBD2. The CDR3 is 20 residues long. Germline V gene data show CDR1 as WSHSY and CDR2 as SAAADI. The CDR3 loop reads CASTKRQRGGSVGSPETQYF. The CDR3 bases that were read are TGCGCCAGCACCAAACGGCAGCGGGGGGGCTCTGTCGGGTCTCCAGAGACG.

To note about this clone: The sequence runs out 3 residues before the end of the CDR3; the remainder is reconstructed from the germline J gene. The rearrangement uses TRBV2 and TRBJ1-2; D remains ambiguous. The germline gives CDR1 SNHLY, CDR2 FYNNEI. The CDR3 has 11 amino acids. This CDR3 is CASQTNYDYTF. The CDR3 bases that were read are TGTGCCAGTCAGACCAACTACGAC.

In the case of this clone: With the read ending 3 residues before the CDR3 end, the germline J gene is used to fill in that end. The same CDR3 also results from other DNA sequences found in this sample. V and J are TRBV2 and TRBJ1-2, with D tentatively TRBD1 (5 bases). This CDR3 region has 16 residues. Germline V gives CDR1 SNHLY, CDR2 FYNNEI. The germline V and J ends were trimmed by 0 bases and 5 bases, with 16 bases remaining between them. CDR3 sequence: CASSEALRGTGYGYTF. The covered CDR3 bases are TGTGCCAGCAGTGAAGCGCTTAGGGGTACTGGATATGGC.

About this clone itself: With the read ending 3 residues before the CDR3 end, the germline J gene is used to fill in that end. The chain couples TRBV7-3 to TRBJ2-2, with TRBD2 matching 11 bases. The ends lost 3 bases at V and 4 bases at J; junction bases unmatched: 4. CDR3 length: 16 amino acids. Germline assignment: CDR1 SGHTA and CDR2 FQGTGA. The sequenced part of the CDR3 DNA is TGTGCCAGCAGCTTCTCTAGCGGGGGGACCACCGGGGAG. This translates into CASSFSSGGTTGE. The complete CDR3 sequence is CASSFSSGGTTGELFF.

Turning to this clone: Coverage ceases 3 residues before the CDR3 finishes, and the germline J gene fills in the end. The chain combines TRBV11-2 with TRBJ1-1; D is unresolved. V lost 5 bases to trimming and J lost 4 bases, with 14 bases between them. Germline-derived CDR1 and CDR2 are SGHAT and FQNNGV. The CDR3 totals 14 residues. CDR3 sequence: CASSPKRVSTEAFF. Incomplete CDR3 DNA: TGTGCCAGCAGCCCCAAGCGGGTCAGCACTGAA.

A note on this clone: The read gets to within 3 residues of the CDR3 end, and the germline J gene fills in the rest. The chain links TRBV5-1 to TRBJ2-2; the match to TRBD2 covers 9 bases. The V gene end was trimmed by 5 bases and the J gene end by 6 bases; junction bases not matched to a gene: 8. From germline, CDR1 is SGHRS and CDR2 YFSETQ. CDR3 length: 15 residues. The CDR3 DNA, read in part, is TGCGCCAGCAGTCCCGGGACTAGCCTAGCCGGGGAG. The encoded protein is CASSPGTSLAGE. The whole CDR3 region reads CASSPGTSLAGELFF.

Concerning this clone: The sequenced fragment ends 3 residues before the CDR3 boundary, so the rest is inferred from the germline J gene. The chain recombines TRBV2 with TRBJ1-4; D gene unclear. CDR1 is SNHLY and CDR2 is FYNNEI in the germline V gene. The CDR3 covers 14 residues. Between the trimmed V and J ends, which lost 10 bases and 8 bases, there was a span of 20 bases. The CDR3 reads CAIPEGSSGEKLFF. CDR3 DNA (partial): TGTGCCATTCCGGAGGGCTCGAGCGGGGAAAAA.

A remark on this clone: With the read ending 3 residues before the CDR3 end, the germline J gene is used to fill in that end. The chain uses TRBV3-1 (or the pseudogene TRBV3-2) and TRBJ1-1; TRBD1 might be the D (5 bases). Germline assignment: CDR1 LGHDT and CDR2 YNNKEL (reference sequence). The CDR3 runs to 17 residues. V was trimmed by 4 bases and J by 3 bases, leaving 21 bases between them. The sequenced part of the CDR3 DNA is TGTGCCAGCAGCCCATTCCGTCTTCAGGGTTTGGACACTGAA. Encoded protein: CASSPFRLQGLDTE. The CDR3 in its entirety is CASSPFRLQGLDTEAFF.

In regard to this clone: Coverage ceases 3 residues before the CDR3 finishes, and the germline J gene fills in the end. This CDR3 is also generated by other DNA sequences in the sample. The rearrangement links TRBV20-1 to TRBJ2-2; D gene uncertain. This CDR3 comprises 15 residues. V lost 2 bases and J 5 bases, leaving 15 bases between the germline ends. The germline CDR1 and CDR2 sequences are DFQATT and SNEGSKA (reference sequence). CDR3 DNA (partial): TGCAGTGCTAGACCAGGCACAGTGGATACCGGGGAG. Its protein is CSARPGTVDTGE. In full, the CDR3 reads CSARPGTVDTGELFF.

With regard to this clone: Sequencing ends 3 residues short of the CDR3 end; the germline J gene provides the rest. V gene TRBV4-2 combines with J gene TRBJ2-3; 12 positions agree with TRBD2. The CDR3 length is 21 residues. Germline V CDR1 and CDR2: LGHNA, YNFKEQ. V lost 0 bases to trimming and J lost 0 bases; unmatched junction nucleotides: 13. The CDR3 loop reads CASSQERRTSGAVRSTDTQYF. The CDR3 bases that were read are TGTGCCAGCAGCCAAGAACGGCGGACTAGCGGGGCGGTCCGAAGCACAGATACG.

Concerning this clone itself: The read gets to within 3 residues of the CDR3 end, and the germline J gene fills in the rest. This chain uses TRBV6-4 with TRBJ2-1; TRBD1 matches 8 bases. V gave up 2 bases and J gave up 4 bases; unmatched junction bases: 10. Germline V gene sequence: CDR1 MRHNA, CDR2 SNTAGT. The CDR3 is 17 residues long. CDR3 protein: CASSDPGGTGRYNEQFF. Incomplete CDR3 DNA: TGTGCCAGCAGTGACCCAGGAGGGACAGGCCGATACAATGAG.

Note on this clone: The DNA ends 3 residues before the CDR3 does, and the rest of the CDR3 is filled in from the germline J gene. V usage is TRBV6-2 or TRBV6-3 and J usage is TRBJ1-5, with a tentative D call TRBD1 (5 bases). The ends were cut back, 7 bases at V and 4 bases at J, with 8 bases in the middle. Germline-derived CDR1 and CDR2 are MNHEY and SVGEGT. CDR3 length equals 12 residues. CDR3 amino acids: CASTSGNQPQHF. The CDR3 bases that were read are TGTGCCAGCACGTCAGGGAATCAGCCC.

In regard to this clone: The read ends 3 residues before the CDR3 terminus; that terminus is restored from the germline J gene. The V call is TRBV5-1, the J call TRBJ1-3; D gene ambiguous. The V end was cut by 1 base, the J end by 4 bases, with 12 bases between. The germline V gene has CDR1 SGHRS and CDR2 YFSETQ. This CDR3 has 15 amino acids. CDR3 DNA (partial): TGCGCCAGCAGCTTGTCCGTGGGCGCGGGAAACACC. This codes for CASSLSVGAGNT. The entire CDR3 reads CASSLSVGAGNTIYF.

For this clone: The DNA ends 3 residues before the CDR3 does, and the rest of the CDR3 is filled in from the germline J gene. The chain has TRBV14 and TRBJ2-1; TRBD1 agrees at 9 bases. The CDR3 length is 16 residues. With V trimmed by 5 bases and J by 5 bases, 10 bases remained unmatched. Per the germline V gene, CDR1 is SGHDN and CDR2 is FVKESK. The CDR3 here is CASSYRRDRAHNEQFF. The sequenced part of the CDR3 DNA is TGTGCCAGCAGCTACCGCCGGGACAGGGCCCACAATGAG.

On this clone: The read halts 3 residues ahead of the CDR3 end, with the missing end drawn from the germline J gene. The J gene is TRBJ2-2, the V gene TRBV5-1; D call uncertain. Germline V gives CDR1 SGHRS, CDR2 YFSETQ. The CDR3 has 15 residues. The sequenced CDR3 bases are TGCGCCAGCAGCTTGGCCCCCTTAACTTCCAACGTG. Protein product: CASSLAPLTSNV. The entire CDR3 protein reads CASSLAPLTSNVLFF.

Comments on this clone: The read finishes 3 residues shy of the CDR3 end, and the germline J gene is used to complete it. The chain links TRBV6-4 to TRBJ1-2, with D hard to call. V shed 3 bases and J shed 4 bases, with 15 bases lying between them. The CDR3 sequence is 15 residues long. Germline-derived CDR1 and CDR2 are MRHNA and SNTAGT. CDR3 residues: CASSEDLGSSYGYTF. CDR3 DNA (partial): TGTGCCAGCAGTGAAGATTTAGGGTCCAGCTATGGC.

Here the CDR3 reads CASSSGGPSNTGELFF. CDR3 DNA, as far as it was read: TGCGCCAGCAGCTCCGGAGGGCCTTCGAACACCGGGGAG. The chain employs TRBV5-1 and TRBJ2-2, with a tentative D call TRBD2 (6 bases). The read stops 3 residues short of the end of the CDR3; the missing end is completed from the germline J gene. Looked up from germline, CDR1 is SGHRS and CDR2 is YFSETQ. Trimming shortened V by 3 bases and J by 0 bases, and 12 bases separated the two germline ends. The CDR3 is 16 amino acids.

Here the CDR3 reads CSVRTGIGYEQYF. The sequenced part of the CDR3 DNA is TGCAGCGTCCGGACAGGGATAGGCTACGAG. J is TRBJ2-7 and V is TRBV29-1; 8 nucleotides agree with TRBD1. The sequence runs out 3 residues before the end of the CDR3; the remainder is reconstructed from the germline J gene. The CDR3 consists of 13 residues. Germline assignment: CDR1 SQVTM and CDR2 ANQGSEA. V gave up 6 bases and J gave up 3 bases; unmatched junction bases: 7.

Concerning this clone: The CDR3 extends 3 residues past the end of the read, so its final part is completed from the germline J gene. The V call is TRBV5-1, the J call TRBJ2-7, with 7 bases matching TRBD2. Germline assignment: CDR1 SGHRS and CDR2 YFSETQ. The CDR3 loop spans 16 amino acids. With V trimmed by 2 bases and J by 4 bases, 12 bases remained unmatched. The DNA read from the CDR3 is TGCGCCAGCAGCTTACAAGCGGGGAATAGGGGTTACGAG. Translating it yields CASSLQAGNRGYE. In full, the CDR3 reads CASSLQAGNRGYEQYF.

As to this clone: The read ends 3 residues before the CDR3 terminus; that terminus is restored from the germline J gene. The V call is TRBV5-4, the J call TRBJ2-3; TRBD2 is a possible D gene (6 bases). The CDR3 totals 15 residues. Per germline, CDR1 SGHNT and CDR2 YYREEE (reference sequence). CDR3 DNA, as far as it was read: TGTGCCAGCAGCTTGGTTACGGGGAGGAGAGAGACG. This encodes CASSLVTGRRET. From start to end, the CDR3 is CASSLVTGRRETQYF.